What follows are 10 T cell receptor beta chains derived from one specimen sequenced in a study of cytomegalovirus exposure and HLA in healthy donors. Researchers ran the PCR with 60 Vbeta and 13 Jbeta primers. Sequencing used immunoSEQ multiplex PCR; TCRdb keeps in-frame clones, though not all of them. The sample totals 60,000 or so clones. Sequencing was done on a sample of PBMCs. These receptors were collected from a young woman in good health and CMV-seronegative.

This chain links TRBV11-2 with TRBJ1-5; D gene ambiguous. The CDR3 has 13 residues. CDR1 is SGHAT and CDR2 is FQNNGV in the germline V gene. V lost 3 bases and J 2 bases, leaving 5 bases between the germline ends. Written as DNA, the CDR3 is TGTGCCAGCAGCTTCAGGCGCAATCAGCCCCAGCATTTT. This encodes CASSFRRNQPQHF.

The CDR3 reads CSVETSLTTGGYEQYF. The DNA for the CDR3 is TGCAGCGTTGAGACTTCACTGACCACAGGGGGGTACGAGCAGTACTTC. The chain has TRBV29-1 and TRBJ2-7; 8 positions match TRBD1. Germline V gene lookup returns CDR1 SQVTM and CDR2 ANQGSEA. The CDR3 runs 16 residues. V shed 3 bases and J 4 bases; nucleotides not matched to a gene: 14.

V gene TRBV4-1 combines with J gene TRBJ1-5; D not resolved. The ends were cut back, 1 base at V and 6 bases at J, with 10 bases in the middle. The CDR3 is 14 amino acids. CDR1 and CDR2 from the germline V gene are MGHRA and YSYEKL. CDR3 in DNA: TGCGCCAGCAGCCAAGTCGGGGTCGGTCAGCCCCAGCATTTT. It translates to CASSQVGVGQPQHF.

This sequence joins TRBV30 and TRBJ2-1; 7 nucleotides align to TRBD2. V gave up 4 bases and J gave up 3 bases; unmatched junction bases: 12. The CDR3 consists of 16 residues. Germline CDR1 is GTSNPN and CDR2 is SVGIG (reference sequence). CDR3 sequence (DNA): TGTGCCTGGACCCATGGGGCTAGCGGTTTCTACAATGAGCAGTTCTTC. This encodes CAWTHGASGFYNEQFF.

This chain uses TRBV19 with TRBJ1-2, with 8 bases aligning to TRBD1. The V gene end was trimmed by 4 bases and the J gene end by 2 bases; junction bases not matched to a gene: 6. This CDR3 spans 15 amino acids. CDR1 is LNHDA and CDR2 is SQIVND in the germline V gene (reference sequence). CDR3 sequence: CASSTAGTGNYGYTF. CDR3 DNA: TGTGCCAGTAGTACCGCCGGGACAGGCAACTATGGCTACACCTTC. The variable domain in full, completed from reference TRBV19 and TRBJ1-2, reads DGGITQSPKYLFRKEGQNVTLSCEQNLNHDAMYWYRQDPGQGLRLIYYSQIVNDFQKGDIAEGYSVSREKKESFPLTVTSAQKNPTAFYLCASSTAGTGNYGYTFGSGTRLTVV.

The gene calls are TRBV7-2 and TRBJ2-3; 8 bases align to TRBD2. The CDR3 has 16 amino acids. CDR1 and CDR2 (germline): SGHTA, FQGNSA. V dropped 6 bases and J dropped 3; count of bases not matched to a gene: 11. The CDR3 nucleotides read TGTGCCAGCAGTCACTCCGGGACTAGGGTGACAGATACGCAGTATTTT. Translation: CASSHSGTRVTDTQYF.

The CDR3 spells CASSPRGGLSYNSPLHF. As DNA, the CDR3 is TGTGCCAGCAGCCCACGGGGGGGGCTCTCCTATAATTCACCCCTCCACTTT. The chain uses TRBV5-4 and TRBJ1-6; D perhaps matches TRBD1 (6 bases). Germline V gene lookup returns CDR1 SGHNT and CDR2 YYREEE (reference sequence). There are 17 residues in the CDR3. Trimming took 4 bases from V and 0 from J, leaving 14 bases between them.

The V and J genes are TRBV4-2 and TRBJ2-1, with 8 nucleotides matching TRBD2. The CDR3 contains 16 residues. Germline lookup yields CDR1 LGHNA and CDR2 YNFKEQ. The V and J ends lost 0 bases and 4 bases, in that order; junction bases with no gene match: 5. CDR3 nucleotide sequence: TGTGCCAGCAGCCAAGAAGGTTCGGGAGGGTACAATGAGCAGTTCTTC. Residues: CASSQEGSGGYNEQFF.

The chain employs TRBV7-2 and TRBJ1-5, with a weak D call TRBD1 (6 bases). Germline values: CDR1 SGHTA, CDR2 FQGNSA. Between the trimmed V and J ends, which lost 1 base and 5 bases, there was a span of 9 bases. This CDR3 is built from 14 residues. DNA of the CDR3: TGTGCCAGCAGCTTAGGCCAGGGGTATCAGCCCCAGCATTTT. As protein: CASSLGQGYQPQHF.

The rearrangement links TRBV7-9 to TRBJ1-1; D may be TRBD1 (5 bases). V lost 1 base, J lost 11 bases, and 20 bases lay in between. The CDR3 runs to 15 residues. Looked up from germline, CDR1 is SEHNR and CDR2 is FQNEAQ (reference sequence). In nucleotides, the CDR3 is TGTGCCAGCAGCTTAGGACAAGACAGTTCTAACGGGGCTTTCTTT. Its translation: CASSLGQDSSNGAFF.